These T cell receptor beta chains were read from a single sample in a study of blood T cell repertoires in COVID-19. TCRdb's copy holds only in-frame clones and misses some; the assay was immunoSEQ multiplex PCR. The sample holds roughly 300,000 clones, approximately 92% seen once. Sequencing used peripheral blood. These receptors were taken from a woman in her 30s with COVID-19, enrolled during active disease. The CDR3 runs from the conserved cysteine through the conserved F or W. A D gene is named only where the DNA matches it firmly. A row's size may be missing; if present it is once, few, many or a size class.

j_gene | d_gene | v_gene | abundance | CDR3aa | CDR3nt
TRBJ2-1 | - | TRBV29-1 | - | CSAGYNNEQFF | TGCAGCGCGGGGTATAACAATGAGCAGTTCTTC
TRBJ1-2 | - | TRBV15 | once | CATGVYGVGGYTF | TGTGCCACTGGGGTCTACGGGGTGGGTGGCTACACCTTC
TRBJ2-1 | - | TRBV11-1 | few | CASSLILGGSEQFF | TGTGCCAGCAGCTTAATCCTAGGGGGTAGTGAGCAGTTCTTC
TRBJ1-1 | - | TRBV29-1 | - | CSVSMNTEAFF | TGCAGCGTTTCCATGAACACTGAAGCTTTCTTT
TRBJ2-7 | - | TRBV15 | - | CATSPGEGSEQYF | TGTGCCACCAGCCCGGGCGAGGGCTCCGAGCAGTACTTC
TRBJ1-5 | - | TRBV6-2/TRBV6-3 | - | CASSYVAGQPQHF | TGTGCCAGCAGTTACGTGGCAGGACAGCCCCAGCATTTT
TRBJ2-1 | - | TRBV11-3 | - | CASSLSVDEQFF | TGTGCCAGCAGCTTATCAGTCGATGAGCAGTTCTTC
TRBJ2-7 | TRBD2 | TRBV5-1 | - | CASSLGLAGSYEQYF | TGCGCCAGCAGCTTGGGGCTAGCGGGATCCTACGAGCAGTACTTC
TRBJ1-6 | - | TRBV6-5 | - | CASSYSSQNNSPLHF | TGTGCCAGCAGTTACTCGTCGCAGAATAATTCACCCCTCCACTTT
TRBJ1-2 | TRBD1 | TRBV3-1/TRBV3-2 | - | CASSQDAGGGYGYTF | TGTGCCAGCAGCCAAGATGCAGGGGGCGGCTATGGCTACACCTTC
TRBJ1-2 | TRBD1 | TRBV6-6 | - | CASKTRQGKFWGYTF | TGTGCCAGCAAAACCAGACAGGGAAAGTTTTGGGGCTACACCTTC
TRBJ1-1 | - | TRBV7-2 | few | CASSLQGNTEAFF | TGTGCCAGCAGCTTACAGGGGAACACTGAAGCTTTCTTT
TRBJ2-3 | TRBD2 | TRBV7-9 | - | CASSFGLAGDTDTQYF | TGTGCCAGCAGCTTTGGACTAGCGGGAGATACAGATACGCAGTATTTT
TRBJ2-1 | TRBD1 | TRBV5-1 | - | CASSLGTTGAINEQFF | TGCGCCAGCAGCTTGGGGACCACAGGGGCTATAAATGAGCAGTTCTTC
TRBJ2-1 | TRBD2 | TRBV2 | - | CASRGLAGYNEQFF | TGTGCCAGCAGAGGACTAGCGGGGTACAATGAGCAGTTCTTC
TRBJ2-7 | TRBD1 | TRBV4-1 | - | CASSQGPRDRAYKQYF | TGCGCCAGCAGCCAAGGGCCCCGGGACAGAGCCTACAAGCAGTACTTC
TRBJ1-3 | - | TRBV2 | once | CASSLRTVGNTIYF | TGTGCCAGCAGTCTCCGGACAGTTGGAAACACCATATATTTT
TRBJ2-5 | - | TRBV7-6 | - | CASSLEYYSETQYF | TGTGCCAGCAGCTTAGAGTACTATTCGGAGACCCAGTACTTC
TRBJ1-2 | - | TRBV7-8 | - | CASSRGPGPNYGYTF | TGTGCCAGCAGCCGAGGGCCAGGGCCCAACTATGGCTACACCTTC
TRBJ2-7 | - | TRBV27 | - | CASTSTPGGSAYEQYF | TGTGCCAGCACCTCAACCCCCGGGGGAAGCGCCTACGAGCAGTACTTC
TRBJ2-7 | TRBD2 | TRBV6-2/TRBV6-3 | - | CASSYSRAGGEQYF | TGTGCCAGCAGTTACTCTCGGGCGGGGGGCGAGCAGTACTTC
TRBJ2-2 | - | TRBV28 | once | CASSASTGELFF | TGTGCCAGCAGTGCTAGCACCGGGGAGCTGTTTTTT
TRBJ1-2 | TRBD1 | TRBV9 | few | CASSVGQGAGYGYTF | TGTGCCAGCAGCGTGGGACAGGGGGCGGGGTATGGCTACACCTTC
TRBJ1-4 | TRBD1 | TRBV6-6 | - | CASSGRGQGGEKLFF | TGTGCCAGCAGTGGACGGGGACAGGGAGGCGAAAAACTGTTTTTT
TRBJ1-5 | - | TRBV29-1 | once | CSVGTANQPQHF | TGCAGCGTTGGGACAGCTAATCAGCCCCAGCATTTT
TRBJ2-7 | TRBD1 | TRBV6-5 | - | CASVTTGGLYEQYF | TGTGCCAGCGTCACGACAGGGGGTCTCTACGAGCAGTACTTC
TRBJ2-5 | TRBD1 | TRBV6-5 | once | CASSYSISQGARMYF | TGTGCCAGCAGTTACTCGATTTCACAGGGGGCCCGAATGTACTTC
TRBJ2-7 | TRBD1 | TRBV6-1 | - | CASSGSGQGRFYEQYF | TGTGCCAGCAGTGGGTCGGGACAGGGGAGGTTCTACGAGCAGTACTTC
TRBJ1-5 | - | TRBV5-5 | - | CASSLQPDGTTNQPQHF | TGTGCCAGCAGCTTACAACCTGACGGGACAACTAATCAGCCCCAGCATTTT
TRBJ1-5 | TRBD1 | TRBV28 | - | CATWDRGQPQHF | TGTGCCACCTGGGACAGGGGTCAGCCCCAGCATTTT
TRBJ1-5 | TRBD1 | TRBV7-9 | - | CASSPDGQVAAQHF | TGTGCCAGCAGCCCGGACGGACAGGTAGCCGCCCAGCATTTT
TRBJ2-7 | - | TRBV19 | once | CASSPMTGSYEQYF | TGTGCCAGTAGCCCAATGACAGGCTCCTACGAGCAGTACTTC
TRBJ2-3 | TRBD2 | TRBV6-4 | - | CASSSNILAGTDTQYF | TGTGCCAGCAGTTCGAATATACTAGCGGGCACAGATACGCAGTATTTT
TRBJ1-2 | - | TRBV28 | - | CASRPPGQGLYGYTF | TGTGCCAGCAGGCCGCCGGGACAAGGACTTTATGGCTACACCTTC
TRBJ1-2 | TRBD1 | TRBV7-9 | - | CASSLEGTGFLGYTF | TGTGCCAGCAGCTTAGAAGGGACAGGGTTTCTTGGCTACACCTTC
TRBJ1-5 | - | TRBV11-2 | - | CASSLDVGNQPQHF | TGTGCCAGCAGCTTAGATGTCGGGAATCAGCCCCAGCATTTT
TRBJ1-2 | TRBD1 | TRBV28 | - | CASSTTGQGVNYGYTF | TGTGCCAGCAGTACAACAGGACAGGGGGTGAACTATGGCTACACCTTC